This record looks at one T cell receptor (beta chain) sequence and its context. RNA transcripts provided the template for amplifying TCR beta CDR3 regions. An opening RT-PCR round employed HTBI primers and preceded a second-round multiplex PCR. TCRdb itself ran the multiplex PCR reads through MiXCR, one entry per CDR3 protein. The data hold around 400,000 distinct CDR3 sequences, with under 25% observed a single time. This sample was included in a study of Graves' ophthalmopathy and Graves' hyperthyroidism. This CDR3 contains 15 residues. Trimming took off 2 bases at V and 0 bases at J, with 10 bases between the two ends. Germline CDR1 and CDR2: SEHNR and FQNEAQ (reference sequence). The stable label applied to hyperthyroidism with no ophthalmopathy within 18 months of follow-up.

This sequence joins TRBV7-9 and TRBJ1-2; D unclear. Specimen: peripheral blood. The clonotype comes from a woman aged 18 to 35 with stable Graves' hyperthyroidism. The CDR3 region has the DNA TGTGCCAGCAGCTTATTGAGCGGCACTAACTATGGCTACACCTTC. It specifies CASSLLSGTNYGYTF. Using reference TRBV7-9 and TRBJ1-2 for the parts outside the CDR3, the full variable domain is DTGVSQNPRHKITKRGQNVTFRCDPISEHNRLYWYRQTLGQGPEFLTYFQNEAQLEKSRLLSDRFSAERPKGSFSTLEIQRTEQGDSAMYLCASSLLSGTNYGYTFGSGTRLTVV.